The T cell receptor (beta chain) under discussion was sequenced for a study of identical twins. Study-level results: Cross-sectional statistics underpinned the conclusions; the same donors were not followed. Carriage of fewer insertions was seen in abundant cord blood beta clonotypes, whereas memory repertoires showed none.

The trim removed 4 bases at V and 1 base at J, leaving 4 bases unmatched. The V gene's germline CDR1 is MNHEY and CDR2 SVGAGI. The length of the CDR3 is 17 residues. This clonotype was found a few times. Antigen unknown. MiXCR, applied by TCRdb to the 5' RACE reads, yields one record per CDR3 protein. The repertoire holds 400,000 to 600,000 distinct CDR3 sequences, about a fifth seen once, with around 0.48% in the top ten. These data also formed part of another study, on yellow fever vaccine responses in identical twins.

The TCR sequence derives from a woman younger than 35 in good health. Sequenced input: CD4+ T cells sorted from blood. This chain connects TRBV6-5 to TRBJ2-3; 14 nucleotides match TRBD2. The CDR3 loop reads CASSSGTSGRRTDTQYF. Here the CDR3 DNA reads TGTGCCAGCAGTTCGGGGACTAGCGGGAGACGCACAGATACGCAGTATTTT.